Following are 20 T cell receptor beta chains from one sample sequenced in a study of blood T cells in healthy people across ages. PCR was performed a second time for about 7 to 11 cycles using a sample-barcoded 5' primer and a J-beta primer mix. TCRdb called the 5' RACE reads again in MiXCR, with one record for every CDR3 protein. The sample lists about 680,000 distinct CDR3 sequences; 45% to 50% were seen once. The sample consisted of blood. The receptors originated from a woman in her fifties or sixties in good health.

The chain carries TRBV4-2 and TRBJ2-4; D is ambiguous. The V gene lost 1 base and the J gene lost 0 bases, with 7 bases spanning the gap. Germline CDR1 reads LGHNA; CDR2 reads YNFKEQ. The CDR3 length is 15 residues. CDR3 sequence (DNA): TGTGCCAGCAGCCAAGCGTGGGTAGCCAAAAACATTCAGTACTTC. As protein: CASSQAWVAKNIQYF.

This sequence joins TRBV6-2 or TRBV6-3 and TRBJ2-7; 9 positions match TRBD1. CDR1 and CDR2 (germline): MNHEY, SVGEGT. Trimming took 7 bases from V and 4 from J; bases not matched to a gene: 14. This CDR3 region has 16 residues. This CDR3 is CASTDPPGQGIYEQYF. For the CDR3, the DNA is TGTGCCAGCACCGACCCCCCGGGACAGGGAATTTACGAGCAGTACTTC.

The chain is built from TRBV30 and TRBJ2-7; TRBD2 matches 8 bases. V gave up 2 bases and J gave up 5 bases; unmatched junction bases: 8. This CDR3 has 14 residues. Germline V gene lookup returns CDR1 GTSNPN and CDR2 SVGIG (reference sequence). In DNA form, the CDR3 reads TGTGCCTGGAGTTTGAGCGGGAGTTTCCACGAGCAGTACTTC. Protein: CAWSLSGSFHEQYF.

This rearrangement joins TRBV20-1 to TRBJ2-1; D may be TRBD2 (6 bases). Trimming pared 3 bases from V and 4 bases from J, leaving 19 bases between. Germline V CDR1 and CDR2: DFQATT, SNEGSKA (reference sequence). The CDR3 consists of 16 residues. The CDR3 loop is CSASGSFGMGYNEQFF. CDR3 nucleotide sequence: TGCAGTGCTAGCGGGAGTTTTGGGATGGGTTACAATGAGCAGTTCTTC.

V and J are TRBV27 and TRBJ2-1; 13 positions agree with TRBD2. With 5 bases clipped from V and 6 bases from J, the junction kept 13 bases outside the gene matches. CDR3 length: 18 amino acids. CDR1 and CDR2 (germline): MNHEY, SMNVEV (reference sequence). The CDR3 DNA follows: TGTGCCAGCAGTCCGCTCGGACTAGCGGGAGCGGGAGGCAATGAGCAGTTCTTC. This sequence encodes CASSPLGLAGAGGNEQFF.

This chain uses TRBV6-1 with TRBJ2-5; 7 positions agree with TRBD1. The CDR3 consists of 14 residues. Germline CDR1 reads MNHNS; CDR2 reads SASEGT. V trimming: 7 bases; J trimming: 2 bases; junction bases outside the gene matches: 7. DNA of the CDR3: TGTGCCAGCACCAGGGACAGATCTCAAGAGACCCAGTACTTC. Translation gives CASTRDRSQETQYF.

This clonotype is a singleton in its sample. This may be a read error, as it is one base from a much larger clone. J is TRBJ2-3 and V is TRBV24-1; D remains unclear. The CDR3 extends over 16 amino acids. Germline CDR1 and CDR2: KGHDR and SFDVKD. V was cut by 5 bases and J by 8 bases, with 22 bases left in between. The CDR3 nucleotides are TGTGCCACCAGTGCCCCTTCAGGAGCAAGCCTTGCTACGCAGTATTTT. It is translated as CATSAPSGASLATQYF.

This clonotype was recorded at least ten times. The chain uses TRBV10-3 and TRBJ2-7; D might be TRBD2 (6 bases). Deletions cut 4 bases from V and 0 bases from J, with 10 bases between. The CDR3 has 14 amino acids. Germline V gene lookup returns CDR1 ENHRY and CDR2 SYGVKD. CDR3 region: CAISGRDFSYEQYF. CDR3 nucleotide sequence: TGTGCCATCAGTGGCCGGGACTTCTCCTACGAGCAGTACTTC.

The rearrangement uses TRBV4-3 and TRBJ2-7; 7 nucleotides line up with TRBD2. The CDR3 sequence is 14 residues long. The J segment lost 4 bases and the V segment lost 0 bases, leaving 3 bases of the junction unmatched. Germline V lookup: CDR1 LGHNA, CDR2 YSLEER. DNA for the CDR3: TGCGCCAGCAGCCAAGATGCGCGGGAGTACGAGCAGTACTTC. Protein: CASSQDAREYEQYF.

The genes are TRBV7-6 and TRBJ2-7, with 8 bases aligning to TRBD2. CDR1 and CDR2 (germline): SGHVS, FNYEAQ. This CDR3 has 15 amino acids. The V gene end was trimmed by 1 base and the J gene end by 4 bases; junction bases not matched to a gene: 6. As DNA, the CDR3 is TGTGCCAGCAGCTTAGATCCGGGAGGGGGTTACGAGCAGTACTTC. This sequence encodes CASSLDPGGGYEQYF.

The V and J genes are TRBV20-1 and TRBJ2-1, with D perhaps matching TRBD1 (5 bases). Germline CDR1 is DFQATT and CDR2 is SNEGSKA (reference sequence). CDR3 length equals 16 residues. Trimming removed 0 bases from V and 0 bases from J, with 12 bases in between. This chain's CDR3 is CSARDRLQDSYNEQFF. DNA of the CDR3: TGCAGTGCTAGAGATCGCCTACAGGACTCCTACAATGAGCAGTTCTTC.

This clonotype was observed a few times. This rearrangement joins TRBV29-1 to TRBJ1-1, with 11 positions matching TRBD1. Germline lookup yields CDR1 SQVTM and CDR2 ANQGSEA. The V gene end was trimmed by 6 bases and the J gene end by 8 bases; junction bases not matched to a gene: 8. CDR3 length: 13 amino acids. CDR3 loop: CSVHGGTGGEAFF. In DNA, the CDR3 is TGCAGCGTGCACGGTGGGACAGGGGGGGAAGCTTTCTTT.

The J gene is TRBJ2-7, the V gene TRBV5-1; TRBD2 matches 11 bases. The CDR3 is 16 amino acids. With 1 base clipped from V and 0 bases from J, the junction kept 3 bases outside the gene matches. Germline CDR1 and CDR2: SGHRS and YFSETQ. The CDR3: CASSLTTSGSSYEQYF. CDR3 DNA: TGCGCCAGCAGCTTGACCACTAGCGGGAGCTCCTACGAGCAGTACTTC.

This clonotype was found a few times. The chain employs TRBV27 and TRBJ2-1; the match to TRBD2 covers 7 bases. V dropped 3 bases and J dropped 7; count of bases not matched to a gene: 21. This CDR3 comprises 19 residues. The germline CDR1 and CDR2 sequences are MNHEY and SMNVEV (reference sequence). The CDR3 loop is CASSFRRQGGPLRVNEQFF. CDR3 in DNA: TGTGCCAGCAGTTTTAGGAGGCAGGGAGGGCCCCTCCGGGTGAATGAGCAGTTCTTC.

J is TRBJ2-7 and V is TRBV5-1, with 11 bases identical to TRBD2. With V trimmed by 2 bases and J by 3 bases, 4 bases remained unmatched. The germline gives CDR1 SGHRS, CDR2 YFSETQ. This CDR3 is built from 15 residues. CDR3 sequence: CASSFGSGRVYEQYF. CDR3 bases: TGCGCCAGCAGCTTTGGTAGCGGGAGGGTCTACGAGCAGTACTTC. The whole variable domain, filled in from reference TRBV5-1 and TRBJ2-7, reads KAGVTQTPRYLIKTRGQQVTLSCSPISGHRSVSWYQQTPGQGLQFLFEYFSETQRNKGNFPGRFSGRQFSNSRSEMNVSTLELGDSALYLCASSFGSGRVYEQYFGPGTRLTVT.

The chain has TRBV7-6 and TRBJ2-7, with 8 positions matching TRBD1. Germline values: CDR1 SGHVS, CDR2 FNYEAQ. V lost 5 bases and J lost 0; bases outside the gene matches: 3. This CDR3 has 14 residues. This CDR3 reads CASSKDRGSYEQYF. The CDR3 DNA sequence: TGTGCCAGCAGCAAAGACAGGGGCTCCTACGAGCAGTACTTC.

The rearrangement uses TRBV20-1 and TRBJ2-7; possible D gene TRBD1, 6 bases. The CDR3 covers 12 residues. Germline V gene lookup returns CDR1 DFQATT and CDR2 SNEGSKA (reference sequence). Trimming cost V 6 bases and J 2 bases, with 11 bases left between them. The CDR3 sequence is CSATDRTYEQYF. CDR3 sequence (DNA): TGCAGTGCCACGGACAGAACCTACGAGCAGTACTTC.

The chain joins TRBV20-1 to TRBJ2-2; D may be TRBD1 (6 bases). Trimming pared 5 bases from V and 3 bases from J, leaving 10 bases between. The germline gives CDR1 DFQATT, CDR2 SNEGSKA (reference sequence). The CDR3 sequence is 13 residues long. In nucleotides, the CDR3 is TGCAGTGCTCCCCGGACAGACACCGGGGAGCTGTTTTTT. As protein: CSAPRTDTGELFF.

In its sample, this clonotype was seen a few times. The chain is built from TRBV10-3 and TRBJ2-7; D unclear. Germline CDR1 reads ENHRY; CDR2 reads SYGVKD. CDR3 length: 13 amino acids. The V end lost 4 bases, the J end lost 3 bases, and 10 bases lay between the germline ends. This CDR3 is CAISGRSVYEQYF. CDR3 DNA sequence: TGTGCCATCAGTGGGCGGTCAGTCTACGAGCAGTACTTC.

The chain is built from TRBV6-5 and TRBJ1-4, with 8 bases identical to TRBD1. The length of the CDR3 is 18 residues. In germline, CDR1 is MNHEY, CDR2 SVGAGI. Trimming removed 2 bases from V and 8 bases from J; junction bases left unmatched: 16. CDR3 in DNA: TGTGCCAGCAGTTACCAAGTGACGCAACAGGGGGGTTGGGAAAAACTGTTTTTT. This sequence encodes CASSYQVTQQGGWEKLFF.